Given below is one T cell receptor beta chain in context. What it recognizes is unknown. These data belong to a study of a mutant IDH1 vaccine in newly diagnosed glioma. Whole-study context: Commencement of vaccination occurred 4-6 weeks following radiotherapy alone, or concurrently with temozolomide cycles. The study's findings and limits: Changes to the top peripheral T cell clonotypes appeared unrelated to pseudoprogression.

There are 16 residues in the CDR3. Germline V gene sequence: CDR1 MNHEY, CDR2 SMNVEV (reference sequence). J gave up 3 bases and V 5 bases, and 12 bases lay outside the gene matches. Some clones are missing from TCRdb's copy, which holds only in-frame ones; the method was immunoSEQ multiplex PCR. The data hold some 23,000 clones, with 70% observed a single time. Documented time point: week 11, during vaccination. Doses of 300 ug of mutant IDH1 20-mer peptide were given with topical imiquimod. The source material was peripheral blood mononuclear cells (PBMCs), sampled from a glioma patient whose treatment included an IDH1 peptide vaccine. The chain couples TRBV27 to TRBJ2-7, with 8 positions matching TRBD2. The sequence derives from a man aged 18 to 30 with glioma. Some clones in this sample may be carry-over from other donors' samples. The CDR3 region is CASSRIAGPVFYEQYF. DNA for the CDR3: TGTGCCAGCAGTCGAATAGCGGGACCGGTTTTCTACGAGCAGTACTTC.